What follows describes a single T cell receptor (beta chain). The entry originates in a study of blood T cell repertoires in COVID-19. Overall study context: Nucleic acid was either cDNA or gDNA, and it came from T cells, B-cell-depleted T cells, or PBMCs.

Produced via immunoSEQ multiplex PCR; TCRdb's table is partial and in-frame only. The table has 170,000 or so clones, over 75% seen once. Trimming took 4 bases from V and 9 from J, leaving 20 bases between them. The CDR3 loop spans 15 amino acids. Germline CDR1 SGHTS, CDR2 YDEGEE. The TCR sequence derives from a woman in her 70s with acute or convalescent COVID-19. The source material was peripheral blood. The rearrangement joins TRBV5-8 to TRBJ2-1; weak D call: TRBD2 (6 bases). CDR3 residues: CASSLLVGRSAEQFF. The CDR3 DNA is TGTGCCAGCAGCCTTCTAGTCGGGAGATCGGCTGAGCAGTTCTTC.